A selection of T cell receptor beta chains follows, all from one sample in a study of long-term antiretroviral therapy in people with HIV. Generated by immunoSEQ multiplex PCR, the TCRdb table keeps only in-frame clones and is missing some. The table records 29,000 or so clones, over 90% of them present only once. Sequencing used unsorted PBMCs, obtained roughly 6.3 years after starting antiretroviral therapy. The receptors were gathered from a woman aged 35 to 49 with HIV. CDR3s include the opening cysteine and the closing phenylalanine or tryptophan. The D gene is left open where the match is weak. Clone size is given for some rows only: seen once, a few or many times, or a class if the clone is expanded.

cdr3_nt: TGTGCCAGCAGCTTGGAGGACGGCCTAAAACTGTTTTTT
cdr3_aa: CASSLEDGLKLFF
v_call: TRBV5-5
clone_size: -
cdr3_length: 13
d_call: -
j_call: TRBJ1-4

cdr3_nt: TGTGCCAGCAGCATTTCCGGGACAGCGAACTATGGCTACACCTTC
cdr3_aa: CASSISGTANYGYTF
v_call: TRBV7-9
clone_size: -
cdr3_length: 15
d_call: TRBD1
j_call: TRBJ1-2

cdr3_nt: TGTGCCAGCAGTCCCGACAGCGTACAGCCCCAGCATTTT
cdr3_aa: CASSPDSVQPQHF
v_call: TRBV6-5
clone_size: -
cdr3_length: 13
d_call: -
j_call: TRBJ1-5

cdr3_nt: TGTGCCAGCAGTTACTCGGGAATCGGGACTGAAGCTTTCTTT
cdr3_aa: CASSYSGIGTEAFF
v_call: TRBV6-5
clone_size: -
cdr3_length: 14
d_call: -
j_call: TRBJ1-1

cdr3_nt: TGTGCCATCAGTCGTGAGGCTGCGAACACTGAAGCTTTCTTT
cdr3_aa: CAISREAANTEAFF
v_call: TRBV10-3
clone_size: -
cdr3_length: 14
d_call: -
j_call: TRBJ1-1

cdr3_nt: TGTGCCAGCAGCTCCTTGCCACCACGGGCCTATGGCTACACCTTC
cdr3_aa: CASSSLPPRAYGYTF
v_call: TRBV27
clone_size: -
cdr3_length: 15
d_call: -
j_call: TRBJ1-2

cdr3_nt: TGCGCCAGCAGCCAAGGGGACAGGGACCTCGGGGAGCTGTTTTTT
cdr3_aa: CASSQGDRDLGELFF
v_call: TRBV4-1
clone_size: -
cdr3_length: 15
d_call: TRBD1
j_call: TRBJ2-2

cdr3_nt: TGTGCCAGCAGTTCCACAGGGGGAAGTAACACTGAAGCTTTCTTT
cdr3_aa: CASSSTGGSNTEAFF
v_call: TRBV6-6
clone_size: once
cdr3_length: 15
d_call: TRBD1
j_call: TRBJ1-1

cdr3_nt: TGTGCCATCAGTCCTGGACAGTCCCCAGGGGCACCCCTCCACTTT
cdr3_aa: CAISPGQSPGAPLHF
v_call: TRBV10-3
clone_size: -
cdr3_length: 15
d_call: -
j_call: TRBJ1-6

cdr3_nt: TGTGCCAGCAGCCAACTGGGCTACACAGATACGCAGTATTTT
cdr3_aa: CASSQLGYTDTQYF
v_call: TRBV14
clone_size: -
cdr3_length: 14
d_call: -
j_call: TRBJ2-3

cdr3_nt: TGTGCCAGCAGCTTGGCCCACAGAAACGAAGAGACCCAGTACTTC
cdr3_aa: CASSLAHRNEETQYF
v_call: TRBV5-4
clone_size: -
cdr3_length: 15
d_call: -
j_call: TRBJ2-5

cdr3_nt: TGTGCCAGCAGTTACTCGGGGACAGGGGGCACAGATACGCAGTATTTT
cdr3_aa: CASSYSGTGGTDTQYF
v_call: TRBV6-6
clone_size: -
cdr3_length: 16
d_call: TRBD1
j_call: TRBJ2-3

cdr3_nt: TGTGCCAGCAGTTTATCCGTTAGCGACTACAATGAGCAGTTCTTC
cdr3_aa: CASSLSVSDYNEQFF
v_call: TRBV27
clone_size: -
cdr3_length: 15
d_call: -
j_call: TRBJ2-1

cdr3_nt: TGTGCCTGGAGTGCCGACGGGCCCCGAGGAGTTAGCTACACCTTC
cdr3_aa: CAWSADGPRGVSYTF
v_call: TRBV30
clone_size: -
cdr3_length: 15
d_call: -
j_call: TRBJ1-2

cdr3_nt: TGCGCCAGCAGCTTGGAAACGACCGGGACAGGAGAACTGTTTTTT
cdr3_aa: CASSLETTGTGELFF
v_call: TRBV5-1
clone_size: -
cdr3_length: 15
d_call: TRBD1
j_call: TRBJ1-4

cdr3_nt: TGTGCCAGCAGCCTAGGGACAGGGGAGAGCTCACCCCTCCACTTT
cdr3_aa: CASSLGTGESSPLHF
v_call: TRBV5-4
clone_size: -
cdr3_length: 15
d_call: TRBD1
j_call: TRBJ1-6

cdr3_nt: TGTGCCAGTAGTGGGACGGTGAACACTGAAGCTTTCTTT
cdr3_aa: CASSGTVNTEAFF
v_call: TRBV19
clone_size: -
cdr3_length: 13
d_call: -
j_call: TRBJ1-1

cdr3_nt: TGCGCCAGCAGCCAAAGTCAGGGACAGGGGAAAGAAAAACTGTTTTTT
cdr3_aa: CASSQSQGQGKEKLFF
v_call: TRBV4-1
clone_size: once
cdr3_length: 16
d_call: TRBD1
j_call: TRBJ1-4

cdr3_nt: TGTGCCAGCAGTGAAGATGAGGGACGCTCCAGTCGGGCTTTCTTT
cdr3_aa: CASSEDEGRSSRAFF
v_call: TRBV2
clone_size: -
cdr3_length: 15
d_call: -
j_call: TRBJ1-1